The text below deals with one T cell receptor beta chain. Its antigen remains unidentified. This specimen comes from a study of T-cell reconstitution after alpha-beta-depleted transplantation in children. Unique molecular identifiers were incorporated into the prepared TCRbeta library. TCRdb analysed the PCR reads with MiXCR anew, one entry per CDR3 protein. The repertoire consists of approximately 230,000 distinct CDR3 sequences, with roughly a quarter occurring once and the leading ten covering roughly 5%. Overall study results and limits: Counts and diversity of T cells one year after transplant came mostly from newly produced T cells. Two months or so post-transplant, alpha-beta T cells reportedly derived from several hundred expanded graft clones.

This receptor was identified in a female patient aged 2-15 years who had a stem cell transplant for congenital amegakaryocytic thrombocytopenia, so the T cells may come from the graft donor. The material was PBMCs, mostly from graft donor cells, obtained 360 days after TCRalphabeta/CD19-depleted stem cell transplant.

CDR3: CASSTTGTSGLKASYEQYF. The CDR3 coding sequence is TGTGCCAGCAGCACAACCGGGACTAGCGGGCTAAAGGCGTCCTACGAGCAGTACTTC. The chain couples TRBV11-1 to TRBJ2-7; 12 bases are a match to TRBD2. This CDR3 comprises 19 residues. V gave up 5 bases and J gave up 1 base; unmatched junction bases: 15. The germline V gene has CDR1 SGHAT and CDR2 FQDESV (reference sequence).